This T cell receptor beta chain was profiled in a study of blood T cell repertoires in COVID-19. Background on the study: The analysed material was cDNA or gDNA that came from T cells, B-cell-depleted T cells, or PBMCs.

In the authors' methods: The authors estimated nucleated cell counts from reference gene primer amplification. Libraries were prepared by immunoSEQ multiplex PCR; TCRdb keeps only in-frame clonotypes and omits some of them. The V and J calls and the clone size are those of that table, but D and trimming were determined from the DNA. The profile covers under 250,000 clones, with over 70% appearing a single time and roughly 3% taken by the ten largest. Regarding this clone: One junction end disagrees with the germline gene, perhaps due to a read error.

Everyone who took part was roughly 18 to 90 years old, and they came from 24 US areas. The CDR3 has 14 amino acids. From germline, CDR1 is LGHDT and CDR2 YNNKEL (reference sequence). The TCR comes from a woman between 35 and 50 years old who had been exposed to COVID-19. This chain joins TRBV3-1 (or the pseudogene TRBV3-2) and TRBJ2-7, with TRBD2 matching over 14 bases. The specimen was PBMCs or T cells enriched from blood (not recorded which). DNA of the CDR3: TGTGCCAGCAGCCCCCCTGGGACTAGCGGGGGTTTGGGCTTC. It yields the protein CASSPPGTSGGLGF.